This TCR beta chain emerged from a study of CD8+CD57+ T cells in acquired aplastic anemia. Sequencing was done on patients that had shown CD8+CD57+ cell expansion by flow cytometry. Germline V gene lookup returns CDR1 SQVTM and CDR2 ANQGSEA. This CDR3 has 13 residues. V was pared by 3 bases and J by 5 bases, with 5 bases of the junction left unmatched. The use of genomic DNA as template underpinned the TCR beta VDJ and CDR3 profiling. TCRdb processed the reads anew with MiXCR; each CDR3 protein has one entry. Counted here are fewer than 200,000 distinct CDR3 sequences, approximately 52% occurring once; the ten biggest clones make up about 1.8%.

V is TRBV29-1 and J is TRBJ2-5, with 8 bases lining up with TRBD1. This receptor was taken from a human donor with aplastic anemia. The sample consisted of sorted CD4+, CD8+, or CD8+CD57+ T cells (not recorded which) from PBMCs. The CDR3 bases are TGCAGCGTTGAGCAGGGGGCGGGGGAGACCCAGTACTTC. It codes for CSVEQGAGETQYF. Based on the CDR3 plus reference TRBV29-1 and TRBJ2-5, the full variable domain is SAVISQKPSRDICQRGTSLTIQCQVDSQVTMMFWYRQQPGQSLTLIATANQGSEATYESGFVIDKFPISRPNLTFSTLTVSNMSPEDSSIYLCSVEQGAGETQYFGPGTRLLVL.